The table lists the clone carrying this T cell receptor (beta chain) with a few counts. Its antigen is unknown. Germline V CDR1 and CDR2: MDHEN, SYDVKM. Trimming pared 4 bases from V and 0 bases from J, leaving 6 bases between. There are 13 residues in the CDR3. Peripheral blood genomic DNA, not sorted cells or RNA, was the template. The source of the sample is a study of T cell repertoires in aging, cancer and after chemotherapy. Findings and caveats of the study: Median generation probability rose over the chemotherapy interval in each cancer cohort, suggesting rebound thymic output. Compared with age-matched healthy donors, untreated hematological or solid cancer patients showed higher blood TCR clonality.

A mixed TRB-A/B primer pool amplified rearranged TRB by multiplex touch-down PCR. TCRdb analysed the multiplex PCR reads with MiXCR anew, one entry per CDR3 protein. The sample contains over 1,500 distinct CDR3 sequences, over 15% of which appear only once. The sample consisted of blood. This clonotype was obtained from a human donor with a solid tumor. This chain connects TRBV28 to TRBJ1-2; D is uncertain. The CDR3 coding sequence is TGTGCCAGCAGTTCGACAACTAACTATGGCTACACCTTC. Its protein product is CASSSTTNYGYTF.